The sequence of this T cell receptor beta chain was determined in a study of cytomegalovirus exposure and HLA in healthy donors. The CDR3 extends over 16 amino acids. CDR1 GTSNPN and CDR2 SVGIG come from the germline V gene (reference sequence). Trimming took 3 bases from V and 5 from J; bases not matched to a gene: 14. It was with 60 Vbeta and 13 Jbeta primers that the PCR ran. Here immunoSEQ multiplex PCR was the method, and the copy in TCRdb shows in-frame clones only, minus some. The sample yields 50,000 to 80,000 clones, roughly 80% seen once. Source material: PBMCs. This receptor was taken from a male donor in good health and CMV-seropositive. The chain recombines TRBV30 with TRBJ2-5, with 8 bases identical to TRBD1. CDR3 DNA: TGTGCCTGGAGGCTGCGTCGCAGGGGGCAGCGGGAGACCCAGTACTTC. Its protein is CAWRLRRRGQRETQYF.